The clone carrying this TCR beta chain was observed a few times. Its antigen is currently unknown. Those donating, healthy Caucasian individuals from Russia, were aged roughly 6 to 90. The data were obtained in a study of blood T cells in healthy people across ages. The CDR3 sequence is 16 residues long. Germline assignment: CDR1 SGHVS and CDR2 FQNEAQ. Germline trimming cut 0 bases from V and 2 bases from J; bases unmatched to any gene: 4. The authors ran a second PCR of 7 to 11 cycles using a sample-barcoded 5' primer and a J-beta primer mix. MiXCR, applied by TCRdb to the 5' RACE reads, yields one record per CDR3 protein. The table has some 1,800,000 distinct CDR3 sequences, about 39% seen once. Findings and caveats of the study: Per million T cells, TCR beta diversity dropped roughly linearly as age increased.

Sample: blood. The chain employs TRBV7-8 and TRBJ1-5; 7 bases map to TRBD1. The sequence was obtained from a human donor in good health. The CDR3 loop reads CASSLAPGQGNQPQHF. CDR3 sequence (DNA): TGTGCCAGCAGCTTAGCTCCCGGACAGGGCAATCAGCCCCAGCATTTT.